The 19 T cell receptor beta chains listed next were all sequenced from one sample in a study of T-cell reconstitution after alpha-beta-depleted transplantation in children. Unique molecular identifiers were incorporated when the TCRbeta library was constructed. TCRdb fed the PCR reads into MiXCR, producing one record per CDR3 protein. The table includes roughly 400,000 distinct CDR3 sequences, 43% detected once. Source: PBMCs, taken before TCRalphabeta/CD19-depleted stem cell transplant. The receptors shown here come from a girl aged 2-10 years with aplastic anemia, due to receive a stem cell transplant.

This clonotype appeared a few times. The chain recombines TRBV29-1 with TRBJ1-1; 9 nucleotides align to TRBD1. V lost 6 bases and J lost 5; bases outside the gene matches: 16. The germline V gene has CDR1 SQVTM and CDR2 ANQGSEA. The CDR3 spans 16 residues. The CDR3 region has the DNA TGCAGCGTGCTATTACAGGGGGCCATGGTGGGAACTGAAGCTTTCTTT. This gives the protein CSVLLQGAMVGTEAFF.

This clonotype was observed many times. This chain links TRBV5-1 with TRBJ2-4; a weak D match, TRBD2 (5 bases). CDR3 length: 13 amino acids. CDR1 SGHRS and CDR2 YFSETQ come from the germline V gene. Deletions cut 0 bases from V and 9 bases from J, with 10 bases between. The CDR3 DNA sequence: TGCGCCAGCAGCTTGGGAGGGCCCAGCATTCAGTACTTC. Protein product: CASSLGGPSIQYF.

This chain links TRBV6-1 with TRBJ2-7, with D perhaps matching TRBD2 (6 bases). Germline loops: CDR1 MNHNS, CDR2 SASEGT. The CDR3 length is 13 residues. The V and J ends lost 5 bases and 5 bases respectively, with 13 bases between them. In DNA, the CDR3 is TGTGCCAGCAGTCGTCAGGGCGGGAACGAGCAGTACTTC. Encoded protein: CASSRQGGNEQYF.

The table lists this clonotype with many counts. The rearrangement uses TRBV7-2 and TRBJ2-2; no clear D gene. V lost 6 bases and J lost 2, with 13 bases in between. Per the germline V gene, CDR1 is SGHTA and CDR2 is FQGNSA. This CDR3 has 15 amino acids. CDR3 in DNA: TGTGCCAGCAGATCGCAACGGGTCAACACCGGGGAGCTGTTTTTT. Its protein is CASRSQRVNTGELFF.

This clonotype was observed at least ten times. The rearrangement links TRBV5-1 to TRBJ1-2, with 7 bases matching TRBD1. V trimming: 0 bases; J trimming: 3 bases; junction bases outside the gene matches: 17. The CDR3 has 19 residues. From germline, CDR1 is SGHRS and CDR2 YFSETQ. CDR3 DNA sequence: TGCGCCAGCAGCTTGGTCCCCACAGGTTCGGGACAGCGATACTATGGCTACACCTTC. This encodes CASSLVPTGSGQRYYGYTF.

This chain connects TRBV5-5 to TRBJ1-1; D remains unclear. The V gene lost 5 bases and the J gene lost 7 bases, with 12 bases spanning the gap. The CDR3 consists of 12 residues. Germline loops: CDR1 SGHKS, CDR2 YYEKEE (reference sequence). This CDR3 reads CASRLSGFEAFF. In nucleotides, the CDR3 is TGTGCCAGCAGGTTGAGCGGATTTGAAGCTTTCTTT. Based on the CDR3 plus reference TRBV5-5 and TRBJ1-1, the full variable domain is DAGVTQSPTHLIKTRGQQVTLRCSPISGHKSVSWYQQVLGQGPQFIFQYYEKEERGRGNFPDRFSARQFPNYSSELNVNALLLGDSALYLCASRLSGFEAFFGQGTRLTVV.

The V gene is TRBV5-1, the J gene TRBJ2-5; maybe TRBD2 (6 bases). Trimming shortened V by 1 base and J by 0 bases, and 16 bases separated the two germline ends. The germline V gene encodes CDR1 SGHRS and CDR2 YFSETQ. This CDR3 has 17 residues. CDR3 sequence: CASSLRGLARYQETQYF. The CDR3 DNA is TGCGCCAGCAGCTTGAGAGGGCTAGCGCGGTACCAAGAGACCCAGTACTTC.

J is TRBJ1-2 and V is TRBV20-1, with D perhaps TRBD1 (5 bases). V lost 6 bases to trimming and J lost 5 bases, with 19 bases between them. Germline V gene data show CDR1 as DFQATT and CDR2 as SNEGSKA (reference sequence). The CDR3 is 14 residues long. CDR3 nucleotide sequence: TGCAGTGCCGCTACAGGCGGAGTGGTATATGGCTACACCTTC. Its translation: CSAATGGVVYGYTF.

Many counts were recorded for this clonotype. The CDR3 region has the DNA TGTGCCAGCAGCCAAGCGTCTAGCGGGAGACCCAATGAGCAGTTCTTC. Translated: CASSQASSGRPNEQFF. This rearrangement joins TRBV3-1 to TRBJ2-1; TRBD2 matches at 10 bases. CDR1 LGHDT and CDR2 YNNKEL come from the germline V gene (reference sequence). This CDR3 is built from 16 residues. V shed 1 base, J shed 6 bases, and the junction held 6 bases outside the gene matches.

Ten or more counts support this clonotype. This chain links TRBV5-6 with TRBJ2-6; D is possibly TRBD2 (5 bases). V was cut by 2 bases and J by 0 bases, with 15 bases left in between. CDR1 is SGHDT and CDR2 is YYEEEE in the germline V gene. The CDR3 extends over 18 amino acids. The CDR3 loop reads CASSFGVNFPSGANVLTF. The CDR3 region has the DNA TGTGCCAGCAGCTTCGGGGTGAATTTCCCCTCTGGGGCCAACGTCCTGACTTTC.

The chain couples TRBV14 to TRBJ2-1; 10 bases map to TRBD2. Germline V gene data show CDR1 as SGHDN and CDR2 as FVKESK. There are 16 residues in the CDR3. V was clipped by 6 bases and J by 7 bases; unmatched bases: 12. The chain's CDR3 is CASSAYPSGSSNEQFF. The CDR3 DNA sequence: TGTGCCAGCAGTGCTTATCCTAGCGGGAGCTCGAATGAGCAGTTCTTC.

The chain recombines TRBV20-1 with TRBJ2-7; TRBD1 or TRBD2 may be the D gene (5 bases each). Looked up from germline, CDR1 is DFQATT and CDR2 is SNEGSKA (reference sequence). The length of the CDR3 is 13 residues. V was cut by 5 bases and J by 4 bases, with 15 bases left in between. The CDR3 loop reads CSARDPFPYEQYF. In DNA form, the CDR3 reads TGCAGTGCTCGGGACCCGTTTCCATACGAGCAGTACTTC.

This chain connects TRBV12-3 or TRBV12-4 to TRBJ1-4; perhaps TRBD1 as D (5 bases). The CDR3 totals 14 residues. V was shortened by 7 bases and J by 8 bases, with 17 bases between the two germline ends. The CDR3 DNA reads TGTGCCAGCACCAGGGCCGGTCCTTACGAAAAACTGTTTTTT. Protein sequence: CASTRAGPYEKLFF.

The chain carries TRBV28 and TRBJ2-5; D gene uncertain. The CDR3 is made up of 15 amino acids. CDR1 and CDR2 from the germline V gene are MDHEN and SYDVKM. V was shortened by 6 bases and J by 2 bases, with 16 bases between the two germline ends. As DNA, the CDR3 is TGTGCCAGCAGGCCCGGTTCGACTCTTCAAGAGACCCAGTACTTC. Protein sequence: CASRPGSTLQETQYF.

In this sample, this clonotype turned up once. This sequence joins TRBV10-3 and TRBJ2-7; D is possibly TRBD2 (7 bases). CDR1 is ENHRY, CDR2 SYGVKD, per germline. The CDR3 has 13 amino acids. The V end was cut by 4 bases, the J end by 7 bases, with 14 bases between. CDR3 loop: CAISGGGVGEQYF. As DNA, the CDR3 is TGTGCCATCAGTGGAGGGGGGGTGGGAGAGCAGTACTTC.

There are many counts of this clonotype. The chain joins TRBV4-1 to TRBJ2-1, with D perhaps TRBD2 (5 bases). From germline, CDR1 is MGHRA and CDR2 YSYEKL. The CDR3 covers 16 residues. Trimming took 3 bases from V and 10 from J, leaving 22 bases between them. Here the CDR3 reads CASSQELGVGAQEQFF. DNA of the CDR3: TGCGCCAGCAGCCAGGAATTGGGAGTTGGAGCGCAAGAGCAGTTCTTC.

This clonotype has just a few counts. The chain links TRBV20-1 to TRBJ2-1; TRBD2 is a possible D gene (5 bases). The CDR3 totals 16 residues. Germline V gives CDR1 DFQATT, CDR2 SNEGSKA (reference sequence). The V end lost 0 bases, the J end lost 1 base, and 13 bases lay between the germline ends. The CDR3 protein is CSARDLLRTSYNEQFF. The CDR3 bases are TGCAGTGCTAGAGATCTATTAAGGACTTCCTACAATGAGCAGTTCTTC.

This clonotype was counted many times. The chain couples TRBV20-1 to TRBJ2-1; D perhaps matches TRBD2 (5 bases). The CDR3 is 15 residues long. V was trimmed by 2 bases and J by 7 bases, leaving 18 bases between them. In germline, CDR1 is DFQATT, CDR2 SNEGSKA (reference sequence). The CDR3, as DNA: TGCAGTGCTAGACGTCTAGCAGCCCGGGGAAATGAGCAGTTCTTC. It is translated as CSARRLAARGNEQFF.

This clonotype was seen repeatedly, ten times or more. The chain uses TRBV5-1 and TRBJ2-3, with 8 bases lining up with TRBD2. This CDR3 spans 18 amino acids. Germline CDR1 and CDR2: SGHRS and YFSETQ. Trimming at V came to 3 bases and at J to 3 bases, leaving 15 bases not matched to a gene. The CDR3 nucleotides read TGCGCCAGCAGCTCTCAGGGGAGCGGGAGTTGGAGTACAGATACGCAGTATTTT. Its translation is CASSSQGSGSWSTDTQYF.